The T cell receptor (beta chain) under discussion was sequenced for a study of regulatory T cells in long-lasting Graves disease. General observations from the study: Among persistent patients, a larger number of public clonotypes were shared (about 2,700) than among newly diagnosed patients (about 950).

Time point given: newly diagnosed GD, antithyroid drugs for less than 3 months. From PBMCs, RNA was extracted and then used to make the TCR library. Arm-PCR with iRepertoire HTBI primers amplified the CDR3 regions for these TCR beta libraries. TCRdb re-called the multiplex PCR reads through MiXCR, storing one row per CDR3 protein. The sample includes about 450,000 distinct CDR3 sequences, less than 20% of them seen just once. The germline V and J ends were trimmed by 4 bases and 6 bases, with 22 bases remaining between them. Germline CDR1 reads MDHEN; CDR2 reads SYDVKM. The CDR3 has 17 amino acids. This clonotype was seen ten or more times. Its cognate antigen is unknown. These data were likewise used in another study, on T cells in Graves' hyperthyroidism and ophthalmopathy.

The receptor was derived from a woman in her twenties or thirties with Graves disease. This specimen consisted of peripheral blood mononuclear cells (PBMCs), obtained at new diagnosis, from a patient treated with antithyroid drugs. The chain is built from TRBV28 and TRBJ2-1, with D possibly being TRBD1 or TRBD2 (7 bases each). The CDR3 loop is CASSSVQGGVSTNEQFF. In DNA form, the CDR3 reads TGTGCCAGCAGTTCGGTCCAGGGGGGGGTCAGCACCAATGAGCAGTTCTTC.